Shown below are 5 T cell receptor beta chains from a single sample sequenced in a study of blood T cell repertoires in COVID-19. Profiled with immunoSEQ multiplex PCR; TCRdb holds only in-frame clones, not every one. The profile shows roughly 290,000 clones, around 89% of them singletons. Sequenced input: peripheral blood. The receptors were sampled from a man aged 25 to 40 with acute or convalescent COVID-19.

The chain joins TRBV13 to TRBJ1-2; 8 bases fit TRBD1. The CDR3 contains 14 residues. V lost 1 base to trimming and J lost 7 bases; unmatched junction nucleotides: 5. The germline V gene has CDR1 PRHDT and CDR2 FYEKMQ (reference sequence). CDR3 in DNA: TGTGCCAGCAGCTTAGTACAGGGGGAAGGTGGCTACACCTTC. It translates to CASSLVQGEGGYTF.

The genes are TRBV2 and TRBJ2-1; the D gene is possibly TRBD1 (6 bases). CDR3 length: 14 amino acids. Trimming took off 5 bases at V and 2 bases at J, with 10 bases between the two ends. In germline, CDR1 is SNHLY, CDR2 FYNNEI. CDR3 sequence reads: CASSPRTAYNEQFF. For the CDR3, the DNA is TGTGCCAGCAGTCCCAGGACAGCCTACAATGAGCAGTTCTTC.

CDR3 sequence reads: CASSWDDRVQNGYTF. The CDR3 DNA follows: TGCGCCAGCAGCTGGGATGACAGGGTACAAAACGGCTACACCTTC. The chain employs TRBV5-1 and TRBJ1-2, with 7 bases that match TRBD1. Germline CDR1 and CDR2: SGHRS and YFSETQ. The V segment lost 3 bases and the J segment 8 bases; nucleotides outside the gene matches: 13. The CDR3 spans 15 residues.

The gene calls are TRBV6-5 and TRBJ1-1, with TRBD1 as a possible D gene (6 bases). CDR1 is MNHEY, CDR2 SVGAGI, per germline. This CDR3 region has 14 residues. The V end was cut by 2 bases, the J end by 5 bases, with 12 bases between. The CDR3 sequence is CASSYGGWGTEAFF. CDR3 DNA sequence: TGTGCCAGCAGTTACGGGGGCTGGGGGACTGAAGCTTTCTTT.

This chain links TRBV28 with TRBJ2-2; maybe TRBD2 (5 bases). CDR3 length equals 10 residues. Germline V gene data show CDR1 as MDHEN and CDR2 as SYDVKM. V gave up 10 bases and J gave up 7 bases, with 7 bases separating them. CDR3 in DNA: TGTGCCACCGGGGACGGGGAGCTGTTTTTT. This codes for CATGDGELFF.